These T cell receptor beta chains were read from a single sample in a study of Ad26.COV2.S vaccination and SARS-CoV-2 variants. The repertoire was sequenced with immunoSEQ multiplex PCR; TCRdb's copy has only in-frame clones and lacks some. The data contain 360,000 or so clones, about nine tenths of them singletons. The sample consisted of peripheral blood, taken in a trial of Ad26.COV2.S vaccine versus placebo. The receptors were sampled from a person between 18 and 60 years old who received the Ad26.COV2.S COVID-19 vaccine or a placebo. CDR3s include the opening cysteine and the closing phenylalanine or tryptophan. A D gene is named only where the DNA matches it firmly. Expanded clones are given a class, and other clones once, few, many or no size at all.

size | D | J | V | CDR3 | DNA
NA | NA | TRBJ2-5 | TRBV7-9 | CASTPGGAETQYF | TGTGCCAGCACCCCCGGCGGGGCAGAGACCCAGTACTTC
NA | NA | TRBJ1-4 | TRBV3-1/TRBV3-2 | CASSPRRIATNEKLFF | TGTGCCAGCAGCCCGCGACGCATAGCAACTAATGAAAAACTGTTTTTT
NA | NA | TRBJ1-1 | TRBV11-3 | CASSFQGGTEAFF | TGTGCCAGCAGCTTCCAAGGGGGTACTGAAGCTTTCTTT
NA | TRBD2 | TRBJ2-2 | TRBV14 | CASSFGLVITGELFF | TGTGCCAGCAGCTTCGGACTAGTTATAACCGGGGAGCTGTTTTTT
NA | NA | TRBJ2-2 | TRBV2 | CASREGSSTGELFF | TGTGCCAGCAGGGAGGGGTCAAGCACCGGGGAGCTGTTTTTT
NA | TRBD1 | TRBJ2-5 | TRBV7-9 | CASSFTGAETQYF | TGTGCCAGCAGCTTTACAGGGGCAGAGACCCAGTACTTC
NA | TRBD2 | TRBJ2-5 | TRBV5-6 | CASSLLAGDGPITQETQYF | TGTGCCAGCAGCTTACTAGCGGGAGACGGGCCGATAACCCAAGAGACCCAGTACTTC
NA | NA | TRBJ2-2 | TRBV27 | CASSFDVSGITGELFF | TGTGCCAGCAGTTTTGATGTTAGCGGAATCACCGGGGAGCTGTTTTTT
once | NA | TRBJ2-2 | TRBV27 | CASRSGITGGELFF | TGTGCCAGCAGGTCAGGGATCACGGGCGGGGAGCTGTTTTTT
NA | TRBD1 | TRBJ1-5 | TRBV6-6 | CASKDRFDQPQHF | TGTGCCAGCAAGGACAGGTTCGATCAGCCCCAGCATTTT
once | TRBD1 | TRBJ1-5 | TRBV29-1 | CSFRSGTGGDQPQHF | TGCAGCTTCCGCTCTGGGACAGGGGGAGATCAGCCCCAGCATTTT
NA | NA | TRBJ2-1 | TRBV5-5 | CASTQGHADWNEQFF | TGTGCCAGCACCCAGGGACACGCCGACTGGAATGAGCAGTTCTTC
NA | TRBD2 | TRBJ2-3 | TRBV13 | CASSPPPLAGGTDTQYF | TGTGCCAGCAGCCCTCCCCCACTAGCGGGAGGGACAGATACGCAGTATTTT
NA | NA | TRBJ1-2 | TRBV30 | CAWSSQAPYGYTF | TGTGCCTGGAGTTCCCAGGCTCCCTATGGCTACACCTTC
NA | TRBD1 | TRBJ2-5 | TRBV2 | CAITGTGRETQYF | TGTGCCATTACCGGGACAGGGAGAGAGACCCAGTACTTC
NA | NA | TRBJ1-2 | TRBV6-5 | CASSPRGGPTYGYTF | TGTGCCAGCAGTCCACGCGGGGGGCCTACCTATGGCTACACCTTC
many | NA | TRBJ1-3 | TRBV19 | CASSIQGNTIYF | TGTGCCAGTAGTATACAGGGAAACACCATATATTTT
NA | NA | TRBJ2-2 | TRBV15 | CATSRVGQGEGELFF | TGTGCCACCAGCAGAGTCGGGCAGGGTGAGGGGGAGCTGTTTTTT
NA | TRBD1 | TRBJ1-6 | TRBV6-5 | CASRRQGAGPLHF | TGTGCCAGCAGAAGACAGGGGGCAGGGCCCCTCCACTTT
NA | TRBD2 | TRBJ2-2 | TRBV5-1 | CASSSGLVLGELFF | TGCGCCAGCAGCTCGGGACTAGTGTTGGGGGAGCTGTTTTTT
NA | NA | TRBJ2-7 | TRBV5-1 | CASSFGYEQYF | TGCGCCAGCAGCTTTGGCTACGAGCAGTACTTC
NA | NA | TRBJ1-5 | TRBV16 | CASSQSPNQPQHF | TGTGCCAGCAGCCAATCCCCAAATCAGCCCCAGCATTTT
NA | TRBD1 | TRBJ1-4 | TRBV6-5 | CASRDSLNEKLFF | TGTGCCAGCCGGGACAGCCTAAATGAAAAACTGTTTTTT
NA | NA | TRBJ1-5 | TRBV25-1 | CASSDGNQPQHF | TGTGCCAGCAGTGATGGCAATCAGCCCCAGCATTTT
NA | NA | TRBJ1-3 | TRBV5-1 | CASSFGGKGNTIYF | TGCGCCAGCAGCTTTGGAGGGAAAGGAAACACCATATATTTT
NA | NA | TRBJ1-4 | TRBV6-1 | CASSEARWDEKLFF | TGTGCCAGCAGTGAAGCGCGCTGGGATGAAAAACTGTTTTTT
NA | NA | TRBJ2-7 | TRBV6-2/TRBV6-3 | CASSYPKVYEQYF | TGTGCCAGCAGTTACCCGAAAGTCTACGAGCAGTACTTC
NA | NA | TRBJ2-7 | TRBV2 | CASSVLPPLRAEQYF | TGTGCCAGCAGTGTTCTTCCCCCACTACGGGCCGAGCAGTACTTC
NA | TRBD1 | TRBJ2-2 | TRBV27 | CASSLYRGATRAGELFF | TGTGCCAGCAGTTTATACAGGGGGGCTACAAGAGCCGGGGAGCTGTTTTTT
NA | TRBD2 | TRBJ2-5 | TRBV7-2 | CASSQMLRREGETQYF | TGTGCCAGCAGCCAAATGCTACGTCGGGAGGGAGAGACCCAGTACTTC
many | TRBD2 | TRBJ2-7 | TRBV6-2/TRBV6-3 | CASSYREGPYEQYF | TGTGCCAGCAGTTACCGGGAGGGCCCCTACGAGCAGTACTTC
NA | TRBD2 | TRBJ2-7 | TRBV29-1 | CSDTTSGSSYEQYF | TGCAGCGACACGACTAGCGGGAGTAGCTACGAGCAGTACTTC
once | NA | TRBJ2-1 | TRBV7-8 | CASRQGGEQFF | TGTGCCAGCAGGCAGGGAGGTGAGCAGTTCTTC
NA | NA | TRBJ1-2 | TRBV7-9 | CASMPDGGVYGYTF | TGTGCCAGCATGCCGGACGGGGGCGTGTATGGCTACACCTTC
NA | NA | TRBJ2-7 | TRBV6-1 | CASSEYRAYEQYF | TGTGCCAGCAGTGAATACAGGGCCTACGAGCAGTACTTC
NA | NA | TRBJ1-2 | TRBV9 | CASSPSGGGYTF | TGTGCCAGCAGCCCCTCGGGTGGAGGCTACACCTTC
NA | TRBD1 | TRBJ1-1 | TRBV30 | CAWSATGGAEAFF | TGTGCCTGGAGCGCAACAGGGGGAGCTGAAGCTTTCTTT
NA | TRBD2 | TRBJ2-2 | TRBV7-2 | CASSRPGLAGPGELFF | TGTGCCAGCAGCCGGCCGGGACTAGCGGGACCCGGGGAGCTGTTTTTT